The subject of this entry is one T cell receptor (beta chain). This sample was included in a study of blood T cell repertoires in COVID-19. The ends were cut back, 5 bases at V and 0 bases at J, with 12 bases in the middle. Germline V gives CDR1 KGHSH, CDR2 LQKENI. This CDR3 region has 15 residues. Using immunoSEQ multiplex PCR, the repertoire was profiled, and TCRdb retains in-frame clones only, with some absent. There are some 310,000 clones in the sample; nearly 90% occur only once, and about a tenth lies in the top ten. The sequence was obtained from a woman between 25 and 40 years old who had recovered from COVID-19. The sequenced sample was PBMCs or T cells enriched from blood (not recorded which). The V gene is TRBV18, the J gene TRBJ2-3, with a possible D match to TRBD1 (5 bases). CDR3: CASSLEQESTDTQYF. CDR3 bases: TGTGCCAGCTCATTGGAACAGGAGAGCACAGATACGCAGTATTTT. Full variable domain (rest looked up from reference TRBV18 and TRBJ2-3): NAGVMQNPRHLVRRRGQEARLRCSPMKGHSHVYWYRQLPEEGLKFMVYLQKENIIDESGMPKERFSAEFPKEGPSILRIQQVVRGDSAAYFCASSLEQESTDTQYFGPGTRLTVL.